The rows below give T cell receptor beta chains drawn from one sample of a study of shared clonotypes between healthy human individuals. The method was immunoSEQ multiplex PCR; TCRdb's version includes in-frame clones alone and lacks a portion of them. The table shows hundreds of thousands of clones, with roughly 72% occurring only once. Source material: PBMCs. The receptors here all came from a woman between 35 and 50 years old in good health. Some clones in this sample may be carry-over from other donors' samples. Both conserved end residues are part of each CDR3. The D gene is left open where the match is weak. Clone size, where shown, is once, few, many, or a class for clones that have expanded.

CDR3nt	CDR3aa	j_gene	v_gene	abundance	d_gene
TGTGCCAGCAGCTTAATGGCTCGGACCGGACGAATTGGGGGCTACACCTTC	CASSLMARTGRIGGYTF	TRBJ1-2	TRBV7-2	-	-
TGTGCCAGCACCTTCCGTGCGGAGGGGAGCACAGATACGCAGTATTTT	CASTFRAEGSTDTQYF	TRBJ2-3	TRBV21-1	-	-
TGTGCCAGCAGCTTCAGCGAAGAGAACACTGAAGCTTTCTTT	CASSFSEENTEAFF	TRBJ1-1	TRBV7-6	-	-
TGTGCCAGCAGTTTCGCGGGAGTCTCCAGAAACACCATATATTTT	CASSFAGVSRNTIYF	TRBJ1-3	TRBV28	-	-
TGTGCCAGCAGCTTACAGGGGTCGGCTGAAGCTTTCTTT	CASSLQGSAEAFF	TRBJ1-1	TRBV6-6	-	TRBD1
TGTGCCAGCAGCTTAGGTGGCGGTTACTACAATGAGCAGTTCTTC	CASSLGGGYYNEQFF	TRBJ2-1	TRBV7-2	-	-
TGTGCCAGCACCGAGGAGGCGGCTAGGACTCGGGGCTACACCTTC	CASTEEAARTRGYTF	TRBJ1-2	TRBV28	-	-
TGTGCCAGCGGGGTGAGCTCCTACAATGAGCAGTTCTTC	CASGVSSYNEQFF	TRBJ2-1	TRBV6-6	-	-
TGTGCCAGCAGCTTAGGCCGAGGGACTTTCCGCAGGACTGAAGCTTTCTTT	CASSLGRGTFRRTEAFF	TRBJ1-1	TRBV7-3	-	-
TGCAGCGTTGACGTTTACCGTGACAATGAGCAGTTCTTC	CSVDVYRDNEQFF	TRBJ2-1	TRBV29-1	-	-
TGTGCCAGTAGTAGTTCCGGGCCGAGCAATCAGCCCCAGCATTTT	CASSSSGPSNQPQHF	TRBJ1-5	TRBV19	few	-
TGTGCCAGCAGCTTAGCGCGGCTAGCGGGAGCTGGCAATGAGCAGTTCTTC	CASSLARLAGAGNEQFF	TRBJ2-1	TRBV7-2	-	TRBD2
TGTGCCAGCACCACGCAGGCAAACGGGGATACGCAGTATTTT	CASTTQANGDTQYF	TRBJ2-3	TRBV9	-	-
TGTGCCAGCATCAACAGCGGCCCGGATGGGACAGTGAGCAAGCATTTT	CASINSGPDGTVSKHF	TRBJ1-5	TRBV21-1	-	-
TGCGCCAGCAGCACAGGACCTAGCGGCGGTGAGCAGTTCTTC	CASSTGPSGGEQFF	TRBJ2-1	TRBV5-1	-	TRBD2
TGCGCCAGCAGCTTGCGACTAGCGTCTAGCACAGATACGCAGTATTTT	CASSLRLASSTDTQYF	TRBJ2-3	TRBV5-1	once	TRBD2
TGTGCCAGTAGTTCGAGGGGAGACACCGGGGAGCTGTTTTTT	CASSSRGDTGELFF	TRBJ2-2	TRBV19	-	-
TGCGCCAGCAGCTTGAGAGCGGGAGGGAGGCCCTACGAGCAGTACTTC	CASSLRAGGRPYEQYF	TRBJ2-7	TRBV5-1	many	TRBD2
TGTGCCACCCGGGACAGGGGGCAACAGCCCCAGCATTTT	CATRDRGQQPQHF	TRBJ1-5	TRBV2	few	TRBD1
TGTGCCAGCTCACCGGACGGACTATCTGGAAACACCATATATTTT	CASSPDGLSGNTIYF	TRBJ1-3	TRBV18	-	-
TGTGCCAGCAGTTACGGGGGGGACCAAGAGACCCAGTACTTC	CASSYGGDQETQYF	TRBJ2-5	TRBV6-6	-	TRBD2
TGTGCCAGCAGCCTAGGACAGTCTCGGAATGAGCAGTTCTTC	CASSLGQSRNEQFF	TRBJ2-1	TRBV5-6	-	-
TGTGCCAGCAGCTTACGCCAGGGCTTTCAGCCCCAGCATTTT	CASSLRQGFQPQHF	TRBJ1-5	TRBV5-8	-	-
TGTGCCAGCAGTTTGGCCTCTGGGGCCAACGTCCTGACTTTC	CASSLASGANVLTF	TRBJ2-6	TRBV27	-	-
TGTGCCAGCAGCTTAATGGGGCGGAACACCGGGGAGCTGTTTTTT	CASSLMGRNTGELFF	TRBJ2-2	TRBV7-3	-	-
TGTGCCTGGAGTAGTGGGGGGGTCTTAACTGAAGCTTTCTTT	CAWSSGGVLTEAFF	TRBJ1-1	TRBV30	-	-
TGTGCCAGCTCACTACGCGGGGGCACCTCTTACTACGAGCAGTACTTC	CASSLRGGTSYYEQYF	TRBJ2-7	TRBV18	few	-
TGTGCCAGCAGCCGCTGGGGCAGCGGGATCGGCGATACGCAGTATTTT	CASSRWGSGIGDTQYF	TRBJ2-3	TRBV5-6	few	TRBD2
TGTGCCAGCAGCTTATTTATGAACAACGATCTCCCTTTCTATGGCTACACCTTC	CASSLFMNNDLPFYGYTF	TRBJ1-2	TRBV7-9	-	-
TGTGCCAGCAGTGACGGGCTGGGGGAGACCCAGTACTTC	CASSDGLGETQYF	TRBJ2-5	TRBV2	-	-
TGTGCCAGCAGACATCTCAGCGTCAGCAATCAGCCCCAGCATTTT	CASRHLSVSNQPQHF	TRBJ1-5	TRBV6-5	many	-
TGCGCCAGCAGCCTCCGGGTGCGCGGATACCCCCCTAGCACAGATACGCAGTATTTT	CASSLRVRGYPPSTDTQYF	TRBJ2-3	TRBV4-3	once	-
TGTGCCAGCAGCCCGGAGACAGATACGCAGTATTTT	CASSPETDTQYF	TRBJ2-3	TRBV7-9	-	-
TGTGCCAGCAGCTTAAGTCGGAGCTCTGGAAACACCATATATTTT	CASSLSRSSGNTIYF	TRBJ1-3	TRBV7-8	-	-
TGTGCCTGGGGCTCGCTAGCGACTAGCACAGATACGCAGTATTTT	CAWGSLATSTDTQYF	TRBJ2-3	TRBV30	once	-
TGTGCCTGGAGCGCCGGGACAGGGGACGGCAATGAGCAGTTCTTC	CAWSAGTGDGNEQFF	TRBJ2-1	TRBV30	-	TRBD1
TGTGCCAGTAGTGAGACAGGGGGCGAAACAGATACGCAGTATTTT	CASSETGGETDTQYF	TRBJ2-3	TRBV19	-	TRBD1
TGTGCCAGCAACCCGGGTAGCGCCACGGGGCGGCAGTATTTT	CASNPGSATGRQYF	TRBJ2-3	TRBV6-5	-	-
TGTGCCAGCAGCTCAACAGGGGCCGACTCTGGAAACACCATATATTTT	CASSSTGADSGNTIYF	TRBJ1-3	TRBV6-6	-	TRBD1
TGTGCCAGCAGCTTAGCACGGACGGGACAAAACTACGAGCAGTACTTC	CASSLARTGQNYEQYF	TRBJ2-7	TRBV7-8	-	-
TGTGCCACCAGCAGAGGGAGGGGGCGCATAGGGAATGAAAAACTGTTTTTT	CATSRGRGRIGNEKLFF	TRBJ1-4	TRBV15	-	TRBD1
TGTGCCAGCAGGGTCGGAAATGAGCAGTTCTTC	CASRVGNEQFF	TRBJ2-1	TRBV6-5	few	-
TGCGCCTGGGGTCCAGGGGGCCCTGGCTACACCTTC	CAWGPGGPGYTF	TRBJ1-2	TRBV30	-	TRBD1
TGCGCCAGCAGCTTCCAGGGCCCATACTACGAGCAGTACTTC	CASSFQGPYYEQYF	TRBJ2-7	TRBV5-1	-	-
TGTGCCAGCAGTCCAGTAGGGGCGGGGACCCAGTACTTC	CASSPVGAGTQYF	TRBJ2-5	TRBV28	-	-
TGTGCCTGGAGTAAGGGGGGCCGGTCTGGGGCCAACGTCCTGACTTTC	CAWSKGGRSGANVLTF	TRBJ2-6	TRBV30	-	-
TGTGCCAGCAGGGGCGGACAGGGGCGAAATCAGCCCCAGCATTTT	CASRGGQGRNQPQHF	TRBJ1-5	TRBV2	-	TRBD1
TGTGCCAGCAGCGTTGGGTTAGGACAAATATATGAGCAGTTCTTC	CASSVGLGQIYEQFF	TRBJ2-1	TRBV9	-	-
TGTGCCAGCAGCTTATCCGTAGCTACCTACGAGCAGTACTTC	CASSLSVATYEQYF	TRBJ2-7	TRBV7-9	-	-
TGTGCCAGCAACCCCGGGACTGGCCCGGGGGAGACCCAGTACTTC	CASNPGTGPGETQYF	TRBJ2-5	TRBV5-4	-	-
TGTGCCAGCAGCTTGCTAGCGGGATCAAGCAATGAGCAGTTCTTC	CASSLLAGSSNEQFF	TRBJ2-1	TRBV11-2	-	TRBD2
TGTGCCAGCAGTTTGGCCCCGACGGGTTCACCCCTCCACTTT	CASSLAPTGSPLHF	TRBJ1-6	TRBV28	-	-
TGTGCCAGCAGTTCGCCGCGGGGCGGGAGGCGGGATACGCAGTATTTT	CASSSPRGGRRDTQYF	TRBJ2-3	TRBV27	-	TRBD2
TGTGCCAGCAGTTTACAGGGCGCAGATACGCAGTATTTT	CASSLQGADTQYF	TRBJ2-3	TRBV28	-	-
TGTGCCAGCCGCCCGCTGAAGCGGGGATACGAGCAGTACTTC	CASRPLKRGYEQYF	TRBJ2-7	TRBV11-2	-	TRBD2
TGTGCCAGCAGCTTAGCAGGCCACGGCGCTGAAGCTTTCTTT	CASSLAGHGAEAFF	TRBJ1-1	TRBV11-1	-	-
TGTGCCAGCAGCTTATTCGATGAGCAGTTCTTC	CASSLFDEQFF	TRBJ2-1	TRBV7-2	-	-
TGTGCCAGCAGGCCCGGACTGAGCATGAACACTGAAGCTTTCTTT	CASRPGLSMNTEAFF	TRBJ1-1	TRBV7-3	few	-